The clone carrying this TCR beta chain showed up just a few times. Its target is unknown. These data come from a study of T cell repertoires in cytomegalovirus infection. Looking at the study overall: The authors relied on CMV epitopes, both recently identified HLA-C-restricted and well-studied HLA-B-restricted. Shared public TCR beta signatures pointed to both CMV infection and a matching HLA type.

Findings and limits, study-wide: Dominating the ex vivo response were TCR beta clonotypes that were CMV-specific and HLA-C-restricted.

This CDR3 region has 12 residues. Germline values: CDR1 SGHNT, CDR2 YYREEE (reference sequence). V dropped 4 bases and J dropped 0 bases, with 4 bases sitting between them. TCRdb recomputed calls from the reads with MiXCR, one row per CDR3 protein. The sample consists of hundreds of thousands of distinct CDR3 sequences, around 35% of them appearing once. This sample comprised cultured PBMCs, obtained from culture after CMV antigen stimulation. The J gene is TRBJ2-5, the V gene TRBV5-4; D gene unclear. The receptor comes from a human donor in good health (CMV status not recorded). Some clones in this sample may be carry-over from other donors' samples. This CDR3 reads CASSTDQETQYF. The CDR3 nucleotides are TGTGCCAGCAGCACAGACCAAGAGACCCAGTACTTC.